These 10 T cell receptor beta chains share one sample of origin, sequenced in a study of blood T cell repertoires in COVID-19. Method: immunoSEQ multiplex PCR; TCRdb's copy keeps in-frame clones and lacks some. In the table there are under 250,000 clones, more than 85% of which are singletons. The sequencing input was peripheral blood. Source of these receptors: a woman aged 65 to 85 with active or convalescent COVID-19.

The rearrangement links TRBV5-4 to TRBJ2-1; D unresolved. Germline CDR1 and CDR2: SGHNT and YYREEE (reference sequence). The ends were cut back, 8 bases at V and 5 bases at J, with 20 bases in the middle. The CDR3 sequence is 15 residues long. As DNA, the CDR3 is TGTGCCAGTTTTCCTTTGGGTGCTAGAAACAATGAGCAGTTCTTC. Translating gives CASFPLGARNNEQFF.

The rearrangement joins TRBV4-1 to TRBJ1-2, with TRBD1 identical over 7 bases. V lost 6 bases and J lost 10; bases outside the gene matches: 8. Germline V gene lookup returns CDR1 MGHRA and CDR2 YSYEKL. CDR3 length: 12 residues. The CDR3 loop is CASRSDRDVYTF. The CDR3 bases are TGCGCCAGCAGATCCGACAGGGACGTCTACACCTTC.

This clone came up a few times. The gene calls are TRBV11-2 and TRBJ2-5; 8 bases line up with TRBD2. This CDR3 region has 20 residues. V lost 0 bases and J lost 1; bases outside the gene matches: 16. CDR1 is SGHAT, CDR2 FQNNGV, per germline. The CDR3 loop reads CASSLELGDQGGGTQETQYF. In DNA, the CDR3 is TGTGCCAGCAGCTTAGAGTTAGGGGATCAGGGCGGGGGGACCCAAGAGACCCAGTACTTC.

This chain connects TRBV5-1 to TRBJ2-7, with TRBD1 as a possible D gene (6 bases). From germline, CDR1 is SGHRS and CDR2 YFSETQ. The V end was cut by 6 bases, the J end by 4 bases, with 11 bases between. The CDR3 runs 12 residues. CDR3 region: CASTGQLYEQYF. CDR3 DNA sequence: TGCGCCAGCACTGGACAGCTGTACGAGCAGTACTTC.

The chain has TRBV6-2 or TRBV6-3 and TRBJ1-1; D is perhaps TRBD1 (6 bases). Trimming took off 7 bases at V and 4 bases at J, with 19 bases between the two ends. The germline V gene encodes CDR1 MNHEY and CDR2 SVGEGT. CDR3 length: 15 amino acids. The DNA of the CDR3 is TGTGCCAGCACCCCCACCCACGTAGGGGGCACTGAAGCTTTCTTT. Protein sequence: CASTPTHVGGTEAFF.

Worth noting for this clone: Other DNA sequences within the sample encode an identical CDR3. This chain uses TRBV6-1 with TRBJ1-1, with D tentatively TRBD1 (6 bases). This CDR3 is built from 13 residues. Trimming pared 2 bases from V and 8 bases from J, leaving 12 bases between. Germline-derived CDR1 and CDR2 are MNHNS and SASEGT. The CDR3 bases are TGTGCCAGCAGTGAAACTCGGACAGCCGAAGCTTTCTTT. Residues: CASSETRTAEAFF.

V usage is TRBV2 and J usage is TRBJ1-2; 11 bases line up with TRBD1. Germline CDR1 reads SNHLY; CDR2 reads FYNNEI. CDR3 length: 14 amino acids. The junction had 3 bases not matched to a gene; V was cut back by 7 bases and J by 2 bases. The chain's CDR3 is CASTGQGANYGYTF. The CDR3 coding sequence is TGTGCCAGCACCGGACAGGGGGCCAACTATGGCTACACCTTC.

This chain uses TRBV7-6 with TRBJ2-7; D perhaps matches TRBD2 (5 bases). Trimming cost V 1 base and J 0 bases, with 13 bases left between them. Germline V gene sequence: CDR1 SGHVS, CDR2 FNYEAQ. The CDR3 runs to 16 residues. The CDR3 region is CASSLGRVTSSYEQYF. CDR3 sequence (DNA): TGTGCCAGCAGCTTAGGGCGGGTAACGAGCTCCTACGAGCAGTACTTC.

The V call is TRBV27, the J call TRBJ1-4; 11 bases fit TRBD1. The CDR3 spans 17 residues. After removal of 6 bases from V and 0 bases from J, the junction contained 6 bases not matched to a gene. Germline loops: CDR1 MNHEY, CDR2 SMNVEV (reference sequence). For the CDR3, the DNA is TGTGCCAGCAGACCGGGACAGGGGGTCCCAACTAATGAAAAACTGTTTTTT. Residues: CASRPGQGVPTNEKLFF. Full variable domain (rest looked up from reference TRBV27 and TRBJ1-4): EAQVTQNPRYLITVTGKKLTVTCSQNMNHEYMSWYRQDPGLGLRQIYYSMNVEVTDKGDVPEGYKVSRKEKRNFPLILESPSPNQTSLYFCASRPGQGVPTNEKLFFGSGTQLSVL.

The V call is TRBV4-3, the J call TRBJ2-1; 10 nucleotides align to TRBD2. Germline CDR1 LGHNA, CDR2 YSLEER. The CDR3 sequence is 17 residues long. J lost 6 bases, V lost 2 bases, and 10 bases had no gene match. For the CDR3, the DNA is TGCGCCAGCAGCCAAACCCTAGCGGGGGCTCAACCCAATGAGCAGTTCTTC. It specifies CASSQTLAGAQPNEQFF.